This TCR beta chain was observed in a study of blood T cell repertoires in COVID-19. As for the study in general: Samples of COVID-19 (acute and convalescent) were obtained from the United States, Italy and Spain. Sources were T cells, B-cell-depleted T cells, or PBMCs; the material itself was cDNA or gDNA.

In the original processing: Amplifying reference gene primers gave estimates of nucleated cell counts. Only in-frame clones appear in the TCRdb table, and some are missing; sequencing was by immunoSEQ multiplex PCR. V, J and clone size derive from that table, while D and trimming were established from the DNA sequence. The sample contains about 380,000 clones, nearly 90% of which appear only once. The CDR3 covers 15 residues. Germline CDR1 and CDR2: SGHAT and FQNNGV. V gave up 5 bases and J gave up 5 bases, with 18 bases separating them. The receptor comes from a young man with active or convalescent COVID-19. This chain uses TRBV11-2 with TRBJ2-5; D call uncertain. Sequences were obtained from peripheral blood. This CDR3 is CASSPQRMAAETQYF. CDR3 bases: TGTGCCAGCAGCCCCCAGCGCATGGCCGCCGAGACCCAGTACTTC.